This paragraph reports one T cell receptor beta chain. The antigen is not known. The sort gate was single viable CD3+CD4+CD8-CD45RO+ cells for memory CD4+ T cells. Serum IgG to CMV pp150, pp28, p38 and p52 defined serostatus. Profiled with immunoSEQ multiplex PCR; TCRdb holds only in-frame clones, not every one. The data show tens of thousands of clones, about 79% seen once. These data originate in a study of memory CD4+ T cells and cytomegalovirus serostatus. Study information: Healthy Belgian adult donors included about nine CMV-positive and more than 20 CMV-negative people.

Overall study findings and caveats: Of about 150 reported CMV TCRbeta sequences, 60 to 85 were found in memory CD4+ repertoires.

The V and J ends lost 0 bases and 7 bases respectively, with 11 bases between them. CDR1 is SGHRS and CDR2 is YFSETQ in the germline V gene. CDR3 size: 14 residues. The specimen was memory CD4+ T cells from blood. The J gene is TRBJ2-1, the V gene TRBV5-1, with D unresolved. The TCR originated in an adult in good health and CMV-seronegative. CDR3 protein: CASSLAVLDNEQFF. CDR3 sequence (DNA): TGCGCCAGCAGCTTGGCTGTCCTAGATAATGAGCAGTTCTTC.